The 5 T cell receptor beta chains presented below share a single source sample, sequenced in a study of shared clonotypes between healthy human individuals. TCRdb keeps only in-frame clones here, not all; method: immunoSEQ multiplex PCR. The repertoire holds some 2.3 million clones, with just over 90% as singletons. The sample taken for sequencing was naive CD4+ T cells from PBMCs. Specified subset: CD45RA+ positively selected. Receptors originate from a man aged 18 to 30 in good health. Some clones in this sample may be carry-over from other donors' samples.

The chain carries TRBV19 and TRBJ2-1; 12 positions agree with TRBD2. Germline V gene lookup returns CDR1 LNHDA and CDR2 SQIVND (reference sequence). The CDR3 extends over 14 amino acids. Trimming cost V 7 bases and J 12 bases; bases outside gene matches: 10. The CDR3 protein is CASNPGLAGGRQFF. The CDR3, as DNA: TGTGCCAGTAACCCGGGTCTAGCGGGAGGGCGGCAGTTCTTC.

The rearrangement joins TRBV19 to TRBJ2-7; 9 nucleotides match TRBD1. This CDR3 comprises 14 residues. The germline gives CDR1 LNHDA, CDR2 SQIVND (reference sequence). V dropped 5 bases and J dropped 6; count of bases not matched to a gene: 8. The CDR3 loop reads CASSPWTGVSEQYF. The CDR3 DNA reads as TGTGCCAGTAGTCCCTGGACAGGGGTGAGCGAGCAGTACTTC.

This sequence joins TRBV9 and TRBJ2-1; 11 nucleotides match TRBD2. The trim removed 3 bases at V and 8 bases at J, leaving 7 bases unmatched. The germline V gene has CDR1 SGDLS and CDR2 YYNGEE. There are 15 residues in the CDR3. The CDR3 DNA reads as TGTGCCAGCAGCGAAACTAGCGGGAGCGTCCATGAGCAGTTCTTC. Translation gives CASSETSGSVHEQFF.

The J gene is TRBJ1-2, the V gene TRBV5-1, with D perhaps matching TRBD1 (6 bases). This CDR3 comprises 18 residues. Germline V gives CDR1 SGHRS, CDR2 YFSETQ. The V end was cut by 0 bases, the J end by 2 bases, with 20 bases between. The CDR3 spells CASSLASDRHEPNYGYTF. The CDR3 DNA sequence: TGCGCCAGCAGCTTGGCCAGCGACAGGCACGAGCCCAACTATGGCTACACCTTC.

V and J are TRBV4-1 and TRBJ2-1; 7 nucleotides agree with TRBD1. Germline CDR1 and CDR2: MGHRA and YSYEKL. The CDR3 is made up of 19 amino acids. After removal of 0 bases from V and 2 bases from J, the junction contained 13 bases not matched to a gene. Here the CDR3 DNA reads TGCGCCAGCAGCCAAGAAAAGAGGGGGCGGCAGGGACCCTACAATGAGCAGTTCTTC. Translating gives CASSQEKRGRQGPYNEQFF.